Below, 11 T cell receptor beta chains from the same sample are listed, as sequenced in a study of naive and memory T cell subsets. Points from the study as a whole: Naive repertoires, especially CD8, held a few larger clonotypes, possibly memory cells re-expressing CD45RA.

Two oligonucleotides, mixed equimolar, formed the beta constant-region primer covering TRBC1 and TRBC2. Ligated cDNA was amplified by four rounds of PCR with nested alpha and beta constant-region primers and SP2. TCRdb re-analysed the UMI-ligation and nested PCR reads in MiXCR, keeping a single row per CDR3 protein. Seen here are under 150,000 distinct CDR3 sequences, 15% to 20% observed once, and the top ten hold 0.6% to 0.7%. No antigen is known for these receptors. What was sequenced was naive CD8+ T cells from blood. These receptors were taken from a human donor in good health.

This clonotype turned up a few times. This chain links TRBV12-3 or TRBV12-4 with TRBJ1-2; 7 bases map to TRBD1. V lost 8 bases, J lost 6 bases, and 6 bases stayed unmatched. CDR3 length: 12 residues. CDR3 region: CASQGGEDGYTF. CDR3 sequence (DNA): TGTGCCAGCCAGGGGGGCGAAGATGGCTACACCTTC.

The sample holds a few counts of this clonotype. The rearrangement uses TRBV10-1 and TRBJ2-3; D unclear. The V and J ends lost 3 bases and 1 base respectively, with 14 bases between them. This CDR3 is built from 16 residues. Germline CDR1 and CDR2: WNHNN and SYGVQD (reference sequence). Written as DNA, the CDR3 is TGCGCCAGCAGTGAAGTGGGCCAGACGCGCACAGATACGCAGTATTTT. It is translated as CASSEVGQTRTDTQYF.

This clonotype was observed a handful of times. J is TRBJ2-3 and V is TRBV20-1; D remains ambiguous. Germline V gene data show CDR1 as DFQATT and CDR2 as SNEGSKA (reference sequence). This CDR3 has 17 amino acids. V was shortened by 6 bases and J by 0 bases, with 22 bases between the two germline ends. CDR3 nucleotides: TGCAGTGCCCCGGTCCCTTTTGAAACAACTAGCACAGATACGCAGTATTTT. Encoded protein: CSAPVPFETTSTDTQYF.

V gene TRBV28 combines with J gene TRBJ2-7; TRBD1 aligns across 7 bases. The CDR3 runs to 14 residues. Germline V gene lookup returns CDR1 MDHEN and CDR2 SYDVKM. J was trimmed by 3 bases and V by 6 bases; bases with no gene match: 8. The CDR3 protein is CASRFGQEYYEQYF. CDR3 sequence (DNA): TGTGCCAGCAGATTCGGACAGGAATACTACGAGCAGTACTTC.

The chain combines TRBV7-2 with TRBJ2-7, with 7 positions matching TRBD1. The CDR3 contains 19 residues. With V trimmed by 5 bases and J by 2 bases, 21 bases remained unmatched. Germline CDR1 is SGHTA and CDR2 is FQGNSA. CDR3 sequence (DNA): TGTGCCAGCAGCCAAGGCGACAGGGTTTGGTCCCGAGGAGCCTACGAGCAGTACTTC. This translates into CASSQGDRVWSRGAYEQYF. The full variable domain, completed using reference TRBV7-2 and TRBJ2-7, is GAGVSQSPSNKVTEKGKDVELRCDPISGHTALYWYRQSLGQGLEFLIYFQGNSAPDKSGLPSDRFSAERTGGSVSTLTIQRTQQEDSAVYLCASSQGDRVWSRGAYEQYFGPGTRLTVT.

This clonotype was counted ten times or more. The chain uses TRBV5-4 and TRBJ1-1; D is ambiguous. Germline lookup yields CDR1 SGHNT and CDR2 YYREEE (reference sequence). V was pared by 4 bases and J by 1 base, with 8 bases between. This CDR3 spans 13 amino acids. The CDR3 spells CASSPTENTEAFF. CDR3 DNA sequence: TGTGCCAGCAGCCCGACGGAGAACACTGAAGCTTTCTTT. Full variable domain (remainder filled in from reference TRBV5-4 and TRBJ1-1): ETGVTQSPTHLIKTRGQQVTLRCSSQSGHNTVSWYQQALGQGPQFIFQYYREEENGRGNFPPRFSGLQFPNYSSELNVNALELDDSALYLCASSPTENTEAFFGQGTRLTVV.

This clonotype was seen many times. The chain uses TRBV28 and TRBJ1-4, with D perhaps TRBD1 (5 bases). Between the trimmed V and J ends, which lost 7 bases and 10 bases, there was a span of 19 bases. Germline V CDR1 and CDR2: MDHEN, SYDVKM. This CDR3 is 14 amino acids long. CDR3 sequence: CASTLGTLRGKLFF. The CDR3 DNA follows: TGTGCCAGCACCCTAGGGACGCTTCGCGGAAAACTGTTTTTT. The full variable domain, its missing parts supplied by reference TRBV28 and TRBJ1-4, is DVKVTQSSRYLVKRTGEKVFLECVQDMDHENMFWYRQDPGLGLRLIYFSYDVKMKEKGDIPEGYSVSREKKERFSLILESASTNQTSMYLCASTLGTLRGKLFFGSGTQLSVL.

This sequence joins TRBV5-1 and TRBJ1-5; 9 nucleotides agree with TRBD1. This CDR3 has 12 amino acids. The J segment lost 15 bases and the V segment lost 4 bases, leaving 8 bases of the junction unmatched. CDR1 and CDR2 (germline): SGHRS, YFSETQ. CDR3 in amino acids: CASSPSGQGLHF. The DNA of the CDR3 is TGCGCCAGCAGCCCTTCGGGACAGGGCCTGCATTTT.

The CDR3 reads CASSQRTKGDEQFF. In DNA form, the CDR3 reads TGTGCCAGCAGCCAACGGACCAAAGGGGATGAGCAGTTCTTC. V gene TRBV3-1 combines with J gene TRBJ2-1, with D maybe TRBD1 (5 bases). This CDR3 region has 14 residues. Germline values: CDR1 LGHDT, CDR2 YNNKEL (reference sequence). V shed 2 bases and J shed 8 bases, with 13 bases lying between them.

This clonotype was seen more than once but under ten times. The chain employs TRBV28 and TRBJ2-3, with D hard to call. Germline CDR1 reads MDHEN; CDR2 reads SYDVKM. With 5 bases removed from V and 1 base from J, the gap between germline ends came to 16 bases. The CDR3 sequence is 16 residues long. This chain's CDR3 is CASSNLWDGGTDTQYF. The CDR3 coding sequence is TGTGCCAGCAGTAATTTATGGGATGGGGGCACAGATACGCAGTATTTT.

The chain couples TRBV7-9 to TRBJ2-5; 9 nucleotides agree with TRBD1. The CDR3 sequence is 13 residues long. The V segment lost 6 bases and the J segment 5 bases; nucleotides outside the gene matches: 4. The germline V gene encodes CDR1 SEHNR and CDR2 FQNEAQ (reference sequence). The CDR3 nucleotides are TGTGCCAGCAGGACAGGGGGGGCCGAGACCCAGTACTTC. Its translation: CASRTGGAETQYF.